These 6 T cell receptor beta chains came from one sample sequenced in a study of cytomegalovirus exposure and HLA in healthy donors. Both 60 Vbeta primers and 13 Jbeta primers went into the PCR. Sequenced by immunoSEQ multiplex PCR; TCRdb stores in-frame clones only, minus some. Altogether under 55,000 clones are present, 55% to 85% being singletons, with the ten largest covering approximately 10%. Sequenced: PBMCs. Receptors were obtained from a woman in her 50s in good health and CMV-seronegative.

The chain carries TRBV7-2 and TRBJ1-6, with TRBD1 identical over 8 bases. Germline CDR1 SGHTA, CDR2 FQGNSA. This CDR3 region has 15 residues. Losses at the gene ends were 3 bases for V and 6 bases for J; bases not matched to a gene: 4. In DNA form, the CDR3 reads TGTGCCAGCAGCTTTGAACAGGGGGGTAATTCACCCCTCCACTTT. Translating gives CASSFEQGGNSPLHF.

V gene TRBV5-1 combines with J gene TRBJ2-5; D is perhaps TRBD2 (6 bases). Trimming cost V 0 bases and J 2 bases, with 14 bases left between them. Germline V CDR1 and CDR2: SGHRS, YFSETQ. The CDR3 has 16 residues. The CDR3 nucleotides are TGCGCCAGCAGCTTGGCCGGGGGACTGGCTCAAGAGACCCAGTACTTC. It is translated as CASSLAGGLAQETQYF.

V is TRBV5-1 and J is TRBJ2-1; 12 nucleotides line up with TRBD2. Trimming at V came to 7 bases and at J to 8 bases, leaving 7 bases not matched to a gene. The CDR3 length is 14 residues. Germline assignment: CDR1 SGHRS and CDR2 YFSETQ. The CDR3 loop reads CASGAGLAGDEQFF. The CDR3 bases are TGCGCCAGCGGCGCGGGACTAGCGGGCGATGAGCAGTTCTTC.

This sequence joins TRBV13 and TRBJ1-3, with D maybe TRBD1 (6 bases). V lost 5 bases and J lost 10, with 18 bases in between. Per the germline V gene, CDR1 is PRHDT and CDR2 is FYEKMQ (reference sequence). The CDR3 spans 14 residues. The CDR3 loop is CASSVLFKTGTIYF. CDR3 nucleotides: TGTGCCAGCAGCGTACTTTTCAAAACAGGGACCATATATTTT.

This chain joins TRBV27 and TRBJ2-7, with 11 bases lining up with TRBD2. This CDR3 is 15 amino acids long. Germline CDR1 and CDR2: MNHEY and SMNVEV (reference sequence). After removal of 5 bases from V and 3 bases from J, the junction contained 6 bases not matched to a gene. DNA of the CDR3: TGTGCCAGCAGTGAGGGACTAGCGGAGGTCTACGAGCAGTACTTC. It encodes CASSEGLAEVYEQYF.

CDR3 loop: CASSPGLAVSTQYF. In DNA form, the CDR3 reads TGTGCCAGCAGCCCGGGACTAGCGGTCTCTACGCAGTATTTT. The rearrangement uses TRBV27 and TRBJ2-3, with TRBD2 matching over 11 bases. The germline CDR1 and CDR2 sequences are MNHEY and SMNVEV (reference sequence). The V segment lost 6 bases and the J segment 8 bases; nucleotides outside the gene matches: 7. The CDR3 totals 14 residues.